This T cell receptor (beta chain) was identified during a study of blood T cell repertoires in COVID-19. Study-wide background: The samples span acute and convalescent COVID-19 from the United States, Italy and Spain.

Original processing methods: Amplifying reference gene primers gave estimates of nucleated cell counts. Generated by immunoSEQ multiplex PCR, the TCRdb table keeps only in-frame clones and is missing some. V and J calls and clone size follow that table, whereas D and trimming were derived from the DNA. The sample has roughly 240,000 clones; roughly 85% are singletons. Seattle researchers signed up patients amid active infection and tracked them longitudinally. CDR1 SGHNT and CDR2 YYREEE come from the germline V gene (reference sequence). The V and J ends lost 0 bases and 5 bases respectively, with 11 bases between them. The CDR3 consists of 14 residues.

The clonotype originates from a man in his forties or fifties with COVID-19, enrolled during active disease. Sequences were obtained from peripheral blood. The rearrangement joins TRBV5-4 to TRBJ1-2, with D tentatively TRBD1 (5 bases). The DNA for the CDR3 is TGTGCCAGCAGCTTGGATAGGGGCGCGTATGGCTACACCTTC. Its translation is CASSLDRGAYGYTF. Using reference TRBV5-4 and TRBJ1-2 for the parts outside the CDR3, the full variable domain is ETGVTQSPTHLIKTRGQQVTLRCSSQSGHNTVSWYQQALGQGPQFIFQYYREEENGRGNFPPRFSGLQFPNYSSELNVNALELDDSALYLCASSLDRGAYGYTFGSGTRLTVV.